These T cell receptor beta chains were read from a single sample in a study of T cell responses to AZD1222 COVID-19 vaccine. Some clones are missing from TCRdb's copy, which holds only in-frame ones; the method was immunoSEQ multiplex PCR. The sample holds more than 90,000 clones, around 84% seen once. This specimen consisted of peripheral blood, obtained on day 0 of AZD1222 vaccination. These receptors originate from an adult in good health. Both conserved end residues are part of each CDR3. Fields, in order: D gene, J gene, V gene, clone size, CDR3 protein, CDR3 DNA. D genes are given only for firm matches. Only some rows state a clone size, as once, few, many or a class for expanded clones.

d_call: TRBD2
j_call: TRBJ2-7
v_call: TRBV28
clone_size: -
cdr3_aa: CASSYRRLADESSYEQYF
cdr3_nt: TGTGCCAGCAGCTATAGGAGACTAGCGGATGAAAGCTCCTACGAGCAGTACTTC

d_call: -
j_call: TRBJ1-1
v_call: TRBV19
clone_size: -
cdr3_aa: CASGGPGRAFF
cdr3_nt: TGTGCCAGTGGGGGTCCCGGACGAGCTTTCTTT

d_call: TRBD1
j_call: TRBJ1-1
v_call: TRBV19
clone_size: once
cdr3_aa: CASSMVQGGTEAFF
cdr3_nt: TGTGCCAGTAGTATGGTCCAGGGGGGAACTGAAGCTTTCTTT

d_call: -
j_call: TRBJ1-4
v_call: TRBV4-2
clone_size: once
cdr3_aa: CASSPTGRGSLGINEKLFF
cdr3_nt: TGTGCCAGCAGCCCAACAGGGAGGGGGAGTCTCGGGATTAATGAAAAACTGTTTTTT

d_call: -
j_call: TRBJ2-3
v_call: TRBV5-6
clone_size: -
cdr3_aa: CASSFRVLTDTQYF
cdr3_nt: TGTGCCAGCAGCTTCAGGGTATTGACAGATACGCAGTATTTT

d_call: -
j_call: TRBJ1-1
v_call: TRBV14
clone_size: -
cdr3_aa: CASSQELGGGWTEAFF
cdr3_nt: TGTGCCAGCAGCCAAGAGTTGGGGGGCGGGTGGACTGAAGCTTTCTTT

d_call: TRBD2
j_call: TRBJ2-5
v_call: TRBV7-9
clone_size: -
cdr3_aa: CASSLRGAGGPRETQYF
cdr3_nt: TGTGCCAGCAGCTTAAGGGGAGCGGGAGGGCCACGGGAGACCCAGTACTTC

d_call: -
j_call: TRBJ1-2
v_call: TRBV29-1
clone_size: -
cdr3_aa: CSVDRGANYGYTF
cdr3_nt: TGCAGCGTTGATCGCGGAGCTAACTATGGCTACACCTTC

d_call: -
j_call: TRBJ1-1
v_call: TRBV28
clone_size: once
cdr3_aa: CASNSGGGTEAFF
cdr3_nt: TGTGCCAGCAACAGTGGGGGTGGAACTGAAGCTTTCTTT

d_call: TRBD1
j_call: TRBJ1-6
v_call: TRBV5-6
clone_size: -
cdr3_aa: CASSLADRGNSPLHF
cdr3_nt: TGTGCCAGCAGCTTGGCCGACAGGGGAAATTCACCCCTCCACTTT

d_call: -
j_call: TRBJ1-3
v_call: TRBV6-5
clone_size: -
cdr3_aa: CASSYSRDLGNTIYF
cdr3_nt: TGTGCCAGCAGTTACTCACGGGACCTAGGAAACACCATATATTTT